The rows below give T cell receptor beta chains drawn from one sample of a study of OX40 agonist ivuxolimab in advanced cancers. Sequencing was performed with immunoSEQ multiplex PCR; in TCRdb, only in-frame clones are kept and a portion is missing. The table includes 65,000 to 75,000 clones, about 89% detected once. The sequencing used CD4+ or CD8+ T cells sorted from blood, collected in a trial of the OX40 agonist ivuxolimab. These receptors were collected from an adult with an advanced solid tumor such as melanoma, head and neck, liver or kidney cancer. Each CDR3 is given with its conserved first and last residue. Each record gives: D gene, V gene, J gene, clone size, CDR3 protein, CDR3 DNA. A D gene is named only where the DNA matches it firmly. A row's size may be missing; if present it is once, few, many or a size class.

TRBD2	TRBV4-3	TRBJ2-2	once	CASSLGLAGGKNTGELFF	TGCGCCAGCAGCCTGGGACTAGCGGGAGGGAAGAACACCGGGGAGCTGTTTTTT
NA	TRBV2	TRBJ2-3	NA	CASSERQGSTDTQYF	TGTGCCAGCAGTGAGAGGCAGGGGAGCACAGATACGCAGTATTTT
NA	TRBV7-9	TRBJ2-7	NA	CASSLWSPGSEQYF	TGTGCCAGCAGCTTATGGTCCCCGGGGTCTGAGCAGTACTTC
TRBD1	TRBV5-3	TRBJ1-1	NA	CARSHRGTEAFF	TGTGCCAGAAGCCACAGGGGTACTGAAGCTTTCTTT
TRBD1	TRBV5-1	TRBJ2-3	NA	CASSLGTETDTQYF	TGCGCCAGCAGCCTAGGGACAGAAACAGATACGCAGTATTTT
NA	TRBV30	TRBJ1-5	NA	CAWSEDSNQPQHF	TGTGCCTGGAGTGAGGATAGCAATCAGCCCCAGCATTTT
TRBD1	TRBV5-4	TRBJ2-7	few	CASSQRTGGSYEQYF	TGTGCCAGCAGCCAGCGGACAGGGGGATCCTACGAGCAGTACTTC
TRBD2	TRBV7-6	TRBJ2-1	NA	CASGSAGGSYNEQFF	TGTGCCAGCGGATCAGCGGGAGGCTCCTACAATGAGCAGTTCTTC
NA	TRBV11-3	TRBJ2-2	NA	CASSRKGIGISTGELFF	TGTGCCAGCAGCCGCAAGGGTATCGGGATTAGCACCGGGGAGCTGTTTTTT
TRBD2	TRBV18	TRBJ2-5	NA	CASSPPEGSTGGQETQYF	TGTGCCAGCTCACCACCGGAGGGTTCTACGGGAGGGCAGGAGACCCAGTACTTC
TRBD2	TRBV5-4	TRBJ2-1	NA	CASSPKRGTSGNEQFF	TGTGCCAGCAGCCCGAAAAGGGGGACTAGCGGGAATGAGCAGTTCTTC
TRBD2	TRBV2	TRBJ2-5	NA	CASRTGAGGGRETQYF	TGTGCCAGTCGAACGGGGGCGGGAGGAGGCAGAGAGACCCAGTACTTC
NA	TRBV5-1	TRBJ1-1	NA	CASSLERPNTEAFF	TGCGCCAGCAGCTTGGAGCGCCCCAACACTGAAGCTTTCTTT
TRBD1	TRBV6-1	TRBJ2-5	NA	CASSVDRGRETQYF	TGTGCCAGCAGTGTGGACAGGGGGCGGGAGACCCAGTACTTC
NA	TRBV6-5	TRBJ1-2	NA	CVSGDSDTSVGYTF	TGTGTCAGCGGGGACTCGGACACATCAGTTGGCTACACCTTC
TRBD2	TRBV7-2	TRBJ2-3	NA	CASSLVGPGLATSTDTQYF	TGTGCCAGCAGCTTAGTTGGCCCCGGACTAGCGACTAGCACAGATACGCAGTATTTT
NA	TRBV7-3	TRBJ2-2	NA	CASSLGPGRGTGELFF	TGTGCCAGCAGCTTAGGGCCGGGCCGGGGCACCGGGGAGCTGTTTTTT
NA	TRBV5-4	TRBJ2-7	NA	CASSTAGSQQYF	TGTGCCAGCAGCACCGCAGGGTCCCAGCAGTACTTC
NA	TRBV7-2	TRBJ2-3	NA	CASSLDPRGLADTQYF	TGTGCCAGCAGCTTAGATCCCAGGGGATTAGCAGATACGCAGTATTTT
NA	TRBV5-1	TRBJ2-5	NA	CASSSGQPIHIETQYF	TGCGCCAGCAGCTCTGGACAGCCCATCCATATCGAGACCCAGTACTTC
NA	TRBV5-1	TRBJ2-1	NA	CASSLEGGWVEQFF	TGCGCCAGCAGCTTGGAGGGTGGTTGGGTTGAGCAGTTCTTC
NA	TRBV9	TRBJ2-2	NA	CASSLGTLNTGELFF	TGTGCCAGCAGCCTCGGGACTTTGAACACCGGGGAGCTGTTTTTT
TRBD1	TRBV7-9	TRBJ1-5	few	CASSRTGDPNQPQHF	TGTGCCAGCAGCCGAACAGGGGACCCCAATCAGCCCCAGCATTTT
NA	TRBV18	TRBJ1-3	NA	CASSLRQFSGNTIYF	TGTGCCAGCTCACTTCGACAGTTCTCTGGAAACACCATATATTTT
NA	TRBV6-5	TRBJ1-3	NA	CASYGNTIYF	TGTGCCAGCTATGGAAACACCATATATTTT
NA	TRBV6-5	TRBJ2-2	NA	CASRPGSNTGELFF	TGTGCCAGCAGACCCGGGTCTAACACCGGGGAGCTGTTTTTT
TRBD2	TRBV7-2	TRBJ2-1	NA	CASSFKLGGPNEQFF	TGTGCCAGCAGCTTTAAACTGGGAGGGCCCAATGAGCAGTTCTTC
TRBD2	TRBV5-4	TRBJ2-1	NA	CASSLGTSGRANEQFF	TGTGCCAGCAGCTTAGGGACTAGCGGGAGGGCGAATGAGCAGTTCTTC
TRBD2	TRBV9	TRBJ2-7	NA	CASSPRTSGSYEQYF	TGTGCCAGCAGCCCTCGGACTAGCGGGAGCTACGAGCAGTACTTC
TRBD2	TRBV27	TRBJ2-7	NA	CASSSTSGRGYEQYF	TGTGCCAGCAGTTCTACTAGCGGGAGGGGCTACGAGCAGTACTTC
TRBD2	TRBV5-1	TRBJ2-3	once	CASSLGWTSGVSDTQYF	TGCGCCAGCAGCTTGGGTTGGACTAGCGGGGTCAGCGATACGCAGTATTTT
TRBD2	TRBV27	TRBJ2-7	NA	CASMASGTYEQYF	TGTGCCAGCATGGCTAGCGGAACCTACGAGCAGTACTTC
TRBD1	TRBV27	TRBJ2-3	NA	CASSWGQGADTQYF	TGTGCCAGCAGTTGGGGCCAGGGGGCAGATACGCAGTATTTT
TRBD2	TRBV6-5	TRBJ2-3	NA	CASRLRGDGDTQYF	TGTGCCAGCAGGCTCCGGGGGGACGGAGATACGCAGTATTTT
TRBD1	TRBV5-1	TRBJ1-2	once	CASSFGAGGWQGYTF	TGCGCCAGCAGCTTTGGAGCAGGGGGCTGGCAGGGCTACACCTTC
NA	TRBV6-5	TRBJ2-1	NA	CASSYSGQRVYNEQFF	TGTGCCAGCAGTTACTCAGGGCAGCGGGTGTACAATGAGCAGTTCTTC
TRBD1	TRBV7-3	TRBJ1-1	NA	CASSSGTGGRAFF	TGTGCCAGCAGCTCGGGGACAGGGGGCAGAGCTTTCTTT
NA	TRBV5-8	TRBJ1-1	NA	CASSPYHRNTEAFF	TGTGCCAGCAGCCCCTACCACAGGAACACTGAAGCTTTCTTT
NA	TRBV6-5	TRBJ2-1	NA	CASSYSGEQFF	TGTGCCAGCAGTTACTCTGGGGAGCAGTTCTTC
TRBD2	TRBV4-2	TRBJ2-7	NA	CASSPGTRSYEQYF	TGTGCCAGCAGCCCAGGGACTAGGTCCTACGAGCAGTACTTC
NA	TRBV7-2	TRBJ1-2	NA	CASSYRLPPTDYGYTF	TGTGCCAGCAGCTACCGATTACCTCCTACTGACTATGGCTACACCTTC
TRBD1	TRBV29-1	TRBJ1-2	NA	CSVLQGGHLGYTF	TGCAGCGTTCTCCAGGGGGGACACCTCGGCTACACCTTC
NA	TRBV19	TRBJ2-2	NA	CASSEGTANTGELFF	TGTGCCAGTAGCGAAGGGACGGCGAACACCGGGGAGCTGTTTTTT
NA	TRBV7-2	TRBJ2-5	NA	CASRTTVGETQYF	TGTGCCAGCAGGACGACAGTGGGGGAGACCCAGTACTTC
TRBD1	TRBV27	TRBJ2-2	NA	CASSFDRGRTGELFF	TGTGCCAGCAGTTTCGACAGGGGAAGGACCGGGGAGCTGTTTTTT
NA	TRBV28	TRBJ2-4	NA	CASTPRGVDKNIQYF	TGTGCCAGCACCCCGAGAGGGGTTGACAAAAACATTCAGTACTTC
TRBD1	TRBV5-6	TRBJ1-1	NA	CASSFAGGNTEAFF	TGTGCCAGCAGCTTTGCAGGGGGCAACACTGAAGCTTTCTTT
TRBD2	TRBV27	TRBJ2-7	NA	CASSPLAGSTYEQYF	TGTGCCAGCAGTCCGTTAGCGGGATCGACCTACGAGCAGTACTTC
NA	TRBV12-1	TRBJ1-5	NA	CASSKRPQPQHF	TGTGCCAGCAGTAAGCGTCCTCAGCCCCAGCATTTT
TRBD1	TRBV5-1	TRBJ2-5	NA	CASSSSTGGRGETQYF	TGCGCCAGCAGCTCGTCGACAGGGGGCCGAGGAGAGACCCAGTACTTC
NA	TRBV5-6	TRBJ2-7	NA	CASSFGGTTYGQYF	TGTGCCAGCAGCTTTGGGGGAACAACCTACGGGCAGTACTTC
NA	TRBV18	TRBJ2-7	NA	CASSSRQGNPHEQYF	TGTGCCAGCTCATCGCGGCAGGGGAATCCCCACGAGCAGTACTTC
NA	TRBV7-2	TRBJ2-7	NA	CASSSAGREQYF	TGTGCCAGCAGCTCCGCGGGGCGGGAGCAGTACTTC
TRBD2	TRBV6-6	TRBJ2-1	NA	CASWGSGKAHNEQFF	TGTGCCAGCTGGGGAAGCGGGAAGGCCCATAATGAGCAGTTCTTC
TRBD1	TRBV15	TRBJ1-4	once	CATSLSQGAGDEKLFF	TGTGCCACCAGCCTGTCACAGGGGGCTGGAGATGAAAAACTGTTTTTT
NA	TRBV7-2	TRBJ2-3	NA	CASSSQSPGGDTQYF	TGTGCCAGCAGCTCCCAGAGCCCCGGGGGAGATACGCAGTATTTT
TRBD2	TRBV7-9	TRBJ2-7	NA	CASSPSPVSGKYEQYF	TGTGCCAGCAGCCCCTCCCCGGTTAGCGGGAAGTACGAGCAGTACTTC